The clone carrying this TCR beta chain was seen only a few times. Its antigen is unknown. One end of the junction is discordant with germline, which a read error may explain. The sample originates from a study of T-cell reconstitution after alpha-beta-depleted transplantation in children. Study observations and caveats: Expanded graft clones numbering several hundred reportedly gave rise to alpha-beta T cells about two months after transplant.

This CDR3 contains 13 residues. Germline CDR1 reads SQVTM; CDR2 reads ANQGSEA. TCRbeta library construction was performed incorporating unique molecular identifiers. TCRdb re-called the PCR reads through MiXCR, storing one row per CDR3 protein. Of about 900,000 distinct CDR3 sequences listed, about 26% were seen once; the top ten hold over 25%. This clonotype was obtained from a boy younger than two who had a stem cell transplant for SCID, so the T cells may come from the graft donor. The starting material was PBMCs, mostly from graft donor cells, obtained 360 days after TCRalphabeta/CD19-depleted stem cell transplant. This chain uses TRBV29-1 with TRBJ2-7; maybe TRBD2 (5 bases). The CDR3 sequence is CSVGDGGSSEQYF. CDR3 DNA: TGCAGCGTTGGTGACGGAGGTTCCTCCGAGCAGTACTTC.